The following is a T cell receptor (beta chain) sequence with its context. This clone came up many times. No antigen is known for it. There are no base qualities to consult, and no much larger clone falls within one base. The entry originates in a study of T cells after posttransplantation cyclophosphamide (dated by TCRdb to about 2016). Background for the entire study: Using TRB sequencing, the study followed how the T cell repertoire reconstituted after myeloablative bone marrow transplantation in which posttransplantation cyclophosphamide served as GVHD prophylaxis. Antigen receptor sequencing covered samples from 30 to 40 PTCy-treated patients and 16 of their related bone marrow donors. Blood from all 30 or so PTCy patients who had 1-year posttransplant specimens underwent TRB sequencing. In 3 patients, up to about 3 additional blood samples taken between 2 and 5.2 years after transplant also underwent TRB sequencing, as did pretransplant blood from a handful of patients. TRA and TRB clonality were tightly correlated in several samples, so subsequent TCR analyses focused on TRB only. Public TRB sequences were queried against a database of over 3,000 sequences associated with responses to pathogens, tumor antigens, self-antigens and alloantigens. The research as a whole found: At 1-2 months, donor-recipient similarity was low but rose over the first year, and the later blood repertoires were often dominated by donor CD8+ memory clones. Across under 50 patients, recipient CMV seropositivity and CMV reactivation were highly associated with TRB clonality; PTCy diversity was similar to CNI/methotrexate controls. The TRB repertoires of T cells infiltrating skin or the GI tract showed only limited overlap with the TRB repertoires found in blood.

Genomic DNA was the input for TRB sequencing, which was run either with the immunoSEQ assay at survey resolution or with the hsTCRB kit. On the study's bioinformatics: The immunoSEQ software handled initial read processing, and the LymphoSeq R package was used for repertoire analyses. For each TRB dataset, clonality was calculated as 1 minus normalized Shannon entropy, and the Gini coefficient was computed as well. To infer phenotypes in unsorted samples, TRB sequences from sorted subsets of the recipient or donor were mapped onto the unsorted samples of the same recipient. TCRdb provides this immuneACCESS table in a form limited to in-frame rearrangements. Some clones are lacking; in checked studies, under half of them reflect an unresolved V gene, and why the rest are absent is not known. V, J and clone size derive from that table, while D and trimming were established from the DNA sequence. Across this sample, about 27,000 clones were tabulated and none appeared just once. Around 1.9% of the sample comes from the top ten.

The treatment or condition label of this sample denotes: high-dose cyclophosphamide on days +3 and +4 as single-agent GVHD prophylaxis. Busulfan and fludarabine conditioning, a related or unrelated marrow graft, and cyclophosphamide on days +3 and +4 were given to PTCy patients. The PTCy-treated patients were drawn from a prospective, multi-institutional clinical trial. Peripheral blood and bone marrow mononuclear cells were isolated by Ficoll-Hypaque density centrifugation and cryopreserved. The CDR3 measures 15 amino acids from cysteine to phenylalanine. Only the CDR3 DNA is retained, 45 bases long and in frame from the first base. The CDR1 and CDR2 encoded by the germline V gene are SGHDT and YYEEEE. Trimming costs V 1 base and J 6 bases, and their ends lie 16 bases apart.

The clonotype comes from a young adult male patient who received an allogeneic stem cell transplant from a related donor, was CMV-positive, and had no GVHD. Where a transplant has occurred, the graft donor may have supplied some of the T cells. The sequence links TRBV5-6 to TRBJ1-2, with TRBD1 tentatively as D gene (5 bases match). The sequenced sample was PBMCs, obtained after allogeneic stem cell transplant with posttransplant cyclophosphamide. CDR3 sequence: CASSLSPGGNDGYTF. The DNA reads TGTGCCAGCAGCTTGTCGCCGGGGGGGAATGATGGCTACACCTTC.